This TCR beta chain is from a study of cytomegalovirus exposure and HLA in healthy donors. CDR3 length: 14 residues. V gave up 8 bases and J gave up 3 bases; unmatched junction bases: 9. CDR1 and CDR2 from the germline V gene are MNHNS and SASEGT. Donors had nominal health at sampling but likely had unrecorded immune exposures. Amplification used 60 Vbeta primers and 13 Jbeta primers. The repertoire was sequenced with immunoSEQ multiplex PCR; TCRdb's copy has only in-frame clones and lacks some. The sample comprises around 72,000 clones, 65% to 70% of which are singletons, and approximately 21% rests with the top ten. Notes on the study in general: As a later analysis showed, a missense DCLRE1C variant was linked to trimming of TCR beta V- and J-genes. Some segments of the V type, notably TRBV6-2 and TRBV6-3, were excluded as indistinguishable.

This clone was found once. Antigen unknown. The TCR sequence derives from a man between 40 and 49 years old in good health and CMV-seropositive. The specimen was PBMCs. The chain employs TRBV6-1 and TRBJ1-1, with 7 bases fitting TRBD1. The CDR3 bases are TGTGCCAGCGGCAACCGACAGGGCGACACTGAAGCTTTCTTT. It translates to CASGNRQGDTEAFF.